This TCR beta chain was profiled in a study of cytomegalovirus exposure and HLA in healthy donors. Findings of the study overall: Under in vitro conditions, a few CMV-associated chains were confirmed as specific for CMV antigens. Overall, around 160 TCR beta chains were annotated as cytomegalovirus-associated. The classifier reportedly diagnosed cytomegalovirus status with high sensitivity and specificity.

About this clone: Its antigen is currently unknown.

A multiplex PCR was run with 60 Vbeta primers and 13 Jbeta primers. Clones were read by immunoSEQ multiplex PCR, and TCRdb kept only the in-frame ones, dropping some. The data contain roughly 190,000 clones, around 88% of them singletons. The specimen was PBMCs. This TCR came from a man aged 35-49 years in good health and CMV-seropositive.

The CDR3 is CASSHRDISYNSPLHF. CDR3 DNA: TGCGCCAGCAGCCACCGGGACATCTCCTATAATTCACCCCTCCACTTT. The chain uses TRBV4-1 and TRBJ1-6, with D perhaps TRBD1 (6 bases). The CDR3 is made up of 16 amino acids. The germline V and J ends were trimmed by 3 bases and 0 bases, with 9 bases remaining between them. CDR1 and CDR2 from the germline V gene are MGHRA and YSYEKL.